The 26 T cell receptor beta chains listed next were all sequenced from one sample in a study of blood T cell repertoires in COVID-19. Profiled with immunoSEQ multiplex PCR; TCRdb holds only in-frame clones, not every one. The sample has under 350,000 clones; approximately 83% are singletons. The sequencing sample was made of peripheral blood. Receptors were obtained from a woman between 70 and 85 years old with acute or convalescent COVID-19.

This clone was counted a single time. The chain links TRBV7-3 to TRBJ1-2; possible D gene TRBD1, 5 bases. Germline-derived CDR1 and CDR2 are SGHTA and FQGTGA. The CDR3 spans 13 residues. Trimming stripped 3 bases from V and 6 bases from J, with 11 bases between. CDR3: CASSLDPGDGYTF. For the CDR3, the DNA is TGTGCCAGCAGCTTGGATCCGGGGGATGGCTACACCTTC.

The rearrangement joins TRBV9 to TRBJ1-1; D is perhaps TRBD1 (5 bases). This CDR3 spans 13 amino acids. Trimming left V 4 bases short and J 5 bases short, with 12 bases between. CDR1 is SGDLS and CDR2 is YYNGEE in the germline V gene. CDR3 nucleotides: TGTGCCAGCAGCCCCGCGGGGGGGACTGAAGCTTTCTTT. This translates into CASSPAGGTEAFF.

In its sample, this clone was seen once. This chain connects TRBV5-1 to TRBJ2-7; D might be TRBD1 or TRBD2, each matching 6 bases. The CDR3 is made up of 15 amino acids. V was pared by 4 bases and J by 0 bases, with 14 bases between. CDR1 is SGHRS, CDR2 YFSETQ, per germline. Here the CDR3 DNA reads TGCGCCAGCAGCCTGGGGGGCTCCCTCTCCTACGAGCAGTACTTC. It yields the protein CASSLGGSLSYEQYF.

The V call is TRBV5-4, the J call TRBJ2-6; 7 nucleotides match TRBD1. The CDR3 runs to 18 residues. V lost 3 bases to trimming and J lost 3 bases; unmatched junction nucleotides: 12. The V gene's germline CDR1 is SGHNT and CDR2 YYREEE (reference sequence). CDR3 residues: CASSSTHTGARGANVLTF. In nucleotides, the CDR3 is TGTGCCAGCAGCTCCACTCACACAGGGGCCCGTGGGGCCAACGTCCTGACTTTC.

Here the CDR3 DNA reads TGCGCCAGCAGCTTGGCCCTGACTAGCGGGGGGGAGGCAGAGACCCAGTACTTC. Residues: CASSLALTSGGEAETQYF. This chain uses TRBV5-1 with TRBJ2-5; TRBD2 matches 14 bases. Losses at the gene ends were 0 bases for V and 4 bases for J; bases not matched to a gene: 8. This CDR3 is built from 18 residues. Per the germline V gene, CDR1 is SGHRS and CDR2 is YFSETQ.

The chain has TRBV7-9 and TRBJ1-1; D gene unclear. The CDR3 covers 11 residues. Per germline, CDR1 SEHNR and CDR2 FQNEAQ (reference sequence). Trimming removed 0 bases at V and 8 bases at J, with 4 bases between. The CDR3 here is CASSLAAEAFF. The CDR3 nucleotides read TGTGCCAGCAGCTTAGCCGCGGAAGCTTTCTTT.

For this clone: One end of the junction fails to match germline, which may point to a read error. This chain connects TRBV18 to TRBJ1-2; no reliable D call. CDR3 size: 14 residues. Germline-derived CDR1 and CDR2 are KGHSH and LQKENI. CDR3 loop: CASSPQTDYYGYTF. The DNA of the CDR3 is TGTGCCAGCTCGCCACAGACGGACTACTATGGCTACACCTTC.

This chain joins TRBV7-8 and TRBJ1-6; 10 positions match TRBD1. The CDR3 extends over 15 amino acids. Trimming took 5 bases from V and 9 from J; bases not matched to a gene: 7. CDR1 is SGHVS and CDR2 is FQNEAQ in the germline V gene. The CDR3 reads CASSIRDRGASPLHF. For the CDR3, the DNA is TGTGCCAGCAGCATACGGGACAGGGGAGCTTCACCCCTCCACTTT.

The J gene is TRBJ2-2, the V gene TRBV5-4; 7 nucleotides match TRBD1. Unmatched junction bases numbered 2, after V lost 2 bases and J lost 1 base. The CDR3 loop spans 15 amino acids. Germline V gives CDR1 SGHNT, CDR2 YYREEE (reference sequence). The CDR3 sequence: CASSLQGRNTGELFF. The DNA of the CDR3 is TGTGCCAGCAGCTTACAGGGGCGGAACACCGGGGAGCTGTTTTTT.

The chain recombines TRBV5-1 with TRBJ2-1; TRBD1 aligns across 10 bases. The CDR3 totals 14 residues. Losses at the gene ends were 6 bases for V and 5 bases for J; bases not matched to a gene: 5. The germline V gene encodes CDR1 SGHRS and CDR2 YFSETQ. The CDR3 DNA reads TGCGCCAGCATCCCGGGACAGGGGCACAATGAGCAGTTCTTC. It yields the protein CASIPGQGHNEQFF.

CDR3 loop: CASTNRGVANYGYTF. The CDR3 nucleotides are TGTGCCAGCACCAACAGGGGAGTAGCTAACTATGGCTACACCTTC. The chain joins TRBV3-1 (or the pseudogene TRBV3-2) to TRBJ1-2; 7 nucleotides align to TRBD1. This CDR3 has 15 amino acids. The V gene end was trimmed by 7 bases and the J gene end by 0 bases; junction bases not matched to a gene: 8. Per germline, CDR1 LGHDT and CDR2 YNNKEL (reference sequence).

This chain uses TRBV15 with TRBJ2-1, with 11 positions matching TRBD2. Germline CDR1 and CDR2: LNHNV and YYDKDF (reference sequence). This CDR3 has 14 residues. Unmatched junction bases numbered 6, after V lost 7 bases and J lost 7 bases. CDR3 DNA sequence: TGTGCCACCACCCCGGGACTAGCGGCAAATGAGCAGTTCTTC. Its protein product is CATTPGLAANEQFF.

This clone was detected only once. CDR3 amino acids: CASRRRLTGDTEAFF. Here the CDR3 DNA reads TGTGCCAGCAGAAGAAGGTTAACAGGGGACACTGAAGCTTTCTTT. The rearrangement links TRBV2 to TRBJ1-1; TRBD1 aligns across 7 bases. This CDR3 has 15 residues. Germline V CDR1 and CDR2: SNHLY, FYNNEI. The junction had 10 bases not matched to a gene; V was cut back by 6 bases and J by 3 bases. Complete variable domain (other parts from reference TRBV2 and TRBJ1-1): EPEVTQTPSHQVTQMGQEVILRCVPISNHLYFYWYRQILGQKVEFLVSFYNNEISEKSEIFDDQFSVERPDGSNFTLKIRSTKLEDSAMYFCASRRRLTGDTEAFFGQGTRLTVV.

The rearrangement uses TRBV12-5 and TRBJ1-2; maybe TRBD1 (6 bases). The CDR3 sequence is 17 residues long. Germline CDR1 LGHNT, CDR2 FRNRAP. V dropped 1 base and J dropped 3 bases, with 18 bases sitting between them. The chain's CDR3 is CASGLEDTLGAYYGYTF. The CDR3 nucleotides read TGTGCTAGTGGTTTGGAAGACACCTTGGGGGCCTACTATGGCTACACCTTC.

This rearrangement joins TRBV5-6 to TRBJ1-1; no clear D gene. The CDR3 loop spans 14 amino acids. V lost 4 bases and J lost 5, with 15 bases in between. CDR1 SGHDT and CDR2 YYEEEE come from the germline V gene. The CDR3 region has the DNA TGTGCCAGCAGCCCGGCTGACACGGGGACTGAAGCTTTCTTT. Its translation is CASSPADTGTEAFF.

The chain combines TRBV6-1 with TRBJ1-5; 8 bases align to TRBD1. The CDR3 loop spans 17 amino acids. Trimming at V came to 2 bases and at J to 7 bases, leaving 13 bases not matched to a gene. Germline V gives CDR1 MNHNS, CDR2 SASEGT. Written as DNA, the CDR3 is TGTGCCAGCAGTGAAAGGTTCGTGGCAGGGGGCCTACAGCCCCAGCATTTT. Translated: CASSERFVAGGLQPQHF.

V is TRBV5-1 and J is TRBJ2-3; 10 bases align to TRBD1. The CDR3 consists of 15 residues. Germline values: CDR1 SGHRS, CDR2 YFSETQ. V gave up 3 bases and J gave up 3 bases; unmatched junction bases: 4. CDR3 loop: CASSSGGQGTDTQYF. DNA for the CDR3: TGCGCCAGCAGCTCCGGGGGACAGGGGACAGATACGCAGTATTTT.

This clone was seen just once. This chain joins TRBV4-2 and TRBJ1-6, with a tentative D call TRBD1 (5 bases). The CDR3 runs 17 residues. V shed 0 bases and J shed 7 bases, with 16 bases lying between them. CDR1 is LGHNA, CDR2 YNFKEQ, per germline. DNA of the CDR3: TGTGCCAGCAGCCAAGATTGGGAGGGGACTACCAATTCACCCCTCCACTTT. Its translation is CASSQDWEGTTNSPLHF.

The genes are TRBV7-8 and TRBJ1-6; unclear D gene. The CDR3 covers 15 residues. The germline gives CDR1 SGHVS, CDR2 FQNEAQ. V lost 4 bases, J lost 7 bases, and 14 bases lay in between. DNA for the CDR3: TGTGCCAGCAGCTCCCAAACAGTCAGAAATTCACCCCTCCACTTT. This codes for CASSSQTVRNSPLHF.

The rearrangement uses TRBV5-4 and TRBJ1-2, with TRBD1 as a possible D gene (6 bases). Germline V gene data show CDR1 as SGHNT and CDR2 as YYREEE (reference sequence). The V gene lost 6 bases and the J gene lost 2 bases, with 14 bases spanning the gap. CDR3 length: 14 amino acids. The CDR3 loop reads CASNLQGPNYGYTF. As DNA, the CDR3 is TGTGCCAGCAACTTACAGGGACCCAACTATGGCTACACCTTC.

J is TRBJ1-2 and V is TRBV7-9; 7 bases fit TRBD1. V gave up 5 bases and J gave up 4 bases; unmatched junction bases: 16. The CDR3 spans 17 residues. The germline V gene encodes CDR1 SEHNR and CDR2 FQNEAQ (reference sequence). CDR3: CASSPRPRGEKGYGYTF. The CDR3 nucleotides read TGTGCCAGCAGCCCCCGTCCCAGGGGGGAGAAGGGCTATGGCTACACCTTC. Full variable domain (missing parts from reference TRBV7-9 and TRBJ1-2): DTGVSQNPRHKITKRGQNVTFRCDPISEHNRLYWYRQTLGQGPEFLTYFQNEAQLEKSRLLSDRFSAERPKGSFSTLEIQRTEQGDSAMYLCASSPRPRGEKGYGYTFGSGTRLTVV.

This chain links TRBV5-4 with TRBJ1-2, with 11 bases lining up with TRBD1. The CDR3 spans 14 residues. The ends lost 6 bases at V and 2 bases at J; junction bases unmatched: 3. Germline CDR1 and CDR2: SGHNT and YYREEE (reference sequence). Here the CDR3 reads CASNRDRGNYGYTF. DNA of the CDR3: TGTGCCAGCAACAGGGACAGGGGGAACTATGGCTACACCTTC.

The V and J genes are TRBV5-1 and TRBJ1-2, with TRBD1 matching over 10 bases. Trimming cost V 4 bases and J 8 bases; bases outside gene matches: 11. CDR3 length: 15 amino acids. CDR1 is SGHRS, CDR2 YFSETQ, per germline. The CDR3 sequence: CASSGGTGEFRGYTF. Written as DNA, the CDR3 is TGCGCCAGCAGCGGAGGGACAGGGGAATTTCGAGGCTACACCTTC.

J is TRBJ1-3 and V is TRBV30, with D tentatively TRBD1 (6 bases). The CDR3 is made up of 14 amino acids. The V end was cut by 1 base, the J end by 5 bases, with 12 bases between. The germline V gene encodes CDR1 GTSNPN and CDR2 SVGIG (reference sequence). The CDR3 DNA follows: TGTGCCTGGAGTGAGCAGGGGAACAGAAACACCATATATTTT. Its protein is CAWSEQGNRNTIYF.

The chain combines TRBV24-1 with TRBJ2-6, with D maybe TRBD1 (7 bases). The V end lost 12 bases, the J end lost 4 bases, and 12 bases lay between the germline ends. Germline CDR1 and CDR2: KGHDR and SFDVKD. The CDR3 loop spans 13 amino acids. CDR3 loop: CAAGGQGANVLTF. The DNA of the CDR3 is TGTGCCGCCGGGGGACAGGGGGCCAACGTCCTGACTTTC.

This clone was seen only once. V and J are TRBV18 and TRBJ2-5; tentative D call: TRBD2 (6 bases). The CDR3 runs 14 residues. Deletions cut 1 base from V and 4 bases from J, with 10 bases between. Germline CDR1 KGHSH, CDR2 LQKENI. The CDR3 protein is CASSPRAGTETQYF. The CDR3 bases are TGTGCCAGCTCACCACGGGCGGGGACAGAGACCCAGTACTTC.